This TCR beta chain was obtained from a study of naive and memory T cell subsets. Note on this clonotype: No antigen is known for it.

An oligonucleotide containing a UMI was ligated to the 3' end of TCR cDNA. RNA was extracted from over 2 ml of whole blood of healthy adults. This CDR3 is built from 12 residues. The ends were cut back, 1 base at V and 7 bases at J, with 8 bases in the middle. CDR1 LGHDT and CDR2 YNNKEL come from the germline V gene (reference sequence). Whole-study results and caveats: Potentially, T cell activation and differentiation skew this RNA-based measurement.

Four PCR rounds used nested alpha and beta constant region primers plus the SP2 primer. For blood and skin samples, reverse transcription used TCR alpha and beta constant primers. TCRdb redid the calling of the 5' RACE reads with MiXCR, one entry per CDR3 protein. The profile shows some 60,000 distinct CDR3 sequences, about 7.1% of them singletons. This TCR was sampled from a female donor in good health. The rearrangement uses TRBV3-1 and TRBJ2-7; D is uncertain. Here the CDR3 reads CASSQAPREQYF. The DNA of the CDR3 is TGTGCCAGCAGCCAAGCACCAAGAGAGCAGTACTTC.